This TCR beta chain is drawn from a study of blood T cell repertoires in COVID-19. Clones were read by immunoSEQ multiplex PCR, and TCRdb kept only the in-frame ones, dropping some. Here the sample spans 490,000 or so clones, approximately 87% being singletons. In its sample, this clone was seen a few times. Trimming left V 4 bases short and J 5 bases short, with 13 bases between. The germline CDR1 and CDR2 sequences are SGHRS and YFSETQ. CDR3 length: 13 amino acids. This TCR was recovered from a woman in her 40s who had recovered from COVID-19. The V call is TRBV5-1, the J call TRBJ2-7; perhaps TRBD1 as D (5 bases). Sequenced input: PBMCs or T cells enriched from blood (not recorded which). The CDR3 spells CASSVTGSDEQYF. The CDR3 nucleotides are TGCGCCAGCAGCGTCACAGGATCGGACGAGCAGTACTTC.